This T cell receptor (beta chain) was captured by sequencing in a study of cytotoxic CD8 clonotypes in ibrutinib-treated CLL. Study-wide context: Patients gave response samples after a median approximately eleven months of treatment, range 6 to 36.

TCRdb keeps only in-frame clones here, not all; method: immunoSEQ multiplex PCR. The data show about 200,000 clones, with about 72% seen just once and around an eighth held by the top ten. V was pared by 6 bases and J by 2 bases, with 13 bases between. CDR1 is LNHDA and CDR2 is SQIVND in the germline V gene (reference sequence). This CDR3 comprises 15 residues. J is TRBJ1-4 and V is TRBV19; D ambiguous. Here the sequenced sample was PBMCs, taken after 24 months of ibrutinib treatment. The receptor's source is a human donor with chronic lymphocytic leukemia. CDR3 nucleotide sequence: TGTGCCAGTAGGCGTACAGCCTCCACTAATGAAAAACTGTTTTTT. It is translated as CASRRTASTNEKLFF. The variable domain in full, completed from reference TRBV19 and TRBJ1-4, reads DGGITQSPKYLFRKEGQNVTLSCEQNLNHDAMYWYRQDPGQGLRLIYYSQIVNDFQKGDIAEGYSVSREKKESFPLTVTSAQKNPTAFYLCASRRTASTNEKLFFGSGTQLSVL.